Below are 18 T cell receptor beta chains sequenced from a single sample in a study of T cell repertoires in cytomegalovirus infection. Their antigens are not known. TCRdb called the reads again in MiXCR, with one record for every CDR3 protein. The table shows 150,000 or so distinct CDR3 sequences, with about 20% occurring only once. Sequencing was performed on CD8+ T cells from cultured PBMCs, taken from culture after CMV antigen stimulation. Receptors were obtained from a human donor in good health (CMV status not recorded). Some clones in this sample may be carry-over from other donors' samples.

This chain uses TRBV7-2 with TRBJ2-3; the match to TRBD2 covers 11 bases. This CDR3 contains 18 residues. V lost 5 bases to trimming and J lost 0 bases; unmatched junction nucleotides: 10. CDR1 and CDR2 (germline): SGHTA, FQGNSA. The CDR3 DNA reads as TGTGCCAGCAGCCTATACCCCGGGACTAGCGGAAGCACAGATACGCAGTATTTT. This codes for CASSLYPGTSGSTDTQYF.

The chain employs TRBV7-2 and TRBJ2-5, with D possibly being TRBD1 (5 bases). CDR1 and CDR2 from the germline V gene are SGHTA and FQGNSA. This CDR3 is 14 amino acids long. The V gene lost 3 bases and the J gene lost 3 bases, with 11 bases spanning the gap. CDR3 amino acids: CASSFGREEETQYF. The CDR3 DNA sequence: TGTGCCAGCAGCTTCGGCAGGGAAGAAGAGACCCAGTACTTC.

The J gene is TRBJ2-4, the V gene TRBV7-9; 9 bases fit TRBD1. CDR3 length: 16 residues. Germline V lookup: CDR1 SEHNR, CDR2 FQNEAQ (reference sequence). Trimming cost V 5 bases and J 2 bases; bases outside gene matches: 7. Here the CDR3 DNA reads TGTGCCAGCAGCCTCCGACAGGGGGTCTCCAAAAACATTCAGTACTTC. It specifies CASSLRQGVSKNIQYF.

This clonotype was counted between two and nine times. The chain carries TRBV7-6 and TRBJ2-7; no firm D call. Germline V gives CDR1 SGHVS, CDR2 FNYEAQ. Trimming pared 5 bases from V and 3 bases from J, leaving 8 bases between. The CDR3 is 12 amino acids. Here the CDR3 reads CASSPISYEQYF. CDR3 in DNA: TGTGCCAGCAGCCCCATTAGCTACGAGCAGTACTTC.

This clonotype has a count of ten or more. The chain links TRBV27 to TRBJ2-7, with 8 bases lining up with TRBD1. V lost 2 bases and J lost 7; bases outside the gene matches: 7. Germline CDR1 reads MNHEY; CDR2 reads SMNVEV (reference sequence). This CDR3 region has 14 residues. This CDR3 reads CASSLGQGVWEQYF. As DNA, the CDR3 is TGTGCCAGCAGTTTAGGACAGGGTGTCTGGGAGCAGTACTTC.

The table lists this clonotype with a few counts. The V gene is TRBV7-2, the J gene TRBJ2-1, with D possibly matching TRBD1 (6 bases). Trimming cost V 3 bases and J 16 bases, with 10 bases left between them. This CDR3 is built from 10 residues. Germline loops: CDR1 SGHTA, CDR2 FQGNSA. The CDR3 coding sequence is TGTGCCAGCAGCTTTGGACAGTTATTCTTC. Its protein is CASSFGQLFF.

V and J are TRBV7-6 and TRBJ1-1; TRBD1 might be the D (6 bases). Germline V lookup: CDR1 SGHVS, CDR2 FNYEAQ. The CDR3 is 15 residues long. Trimming removed 0 bases at V and 6 bases at J, with 14 bases between. CDR3 protein: CASSLAYGGAAEAFF. The CDR3 DNA reads as TGTGCCAGCAGCTTAGCGTACGGGGGCGCGGCTGAAGCTTTCTTT. The full variable domain, its missing parts supplied by reference TRBV7-6 and TRBJ1-1, is GAGVSQSPRYKVTKRGQDVALRCDPISGHVSLYWYRQALGQGPEFLTYFNYEAQQDKSGLPNDRFSAERPEGSISTLTIQRTEQRDSAMYRCASSLAYGGAAEAFFGQGTRLTVV.

The chain couples TRBV7-6 to TRBJ2-6; D perhaps matches TRBD1 (6 bases). CDR1 is SGHVS and CDR2 is FNYEAQ in the germline V gene. V dropped 5 bases and J dropped 4 bases, with 24 bases sitting between them. The CDR3 is 19 amino acids. In DNA form, the CDR3 reads TGTGCCAGCAGCCCGTACATCCCCGATCTGGGGGCAGGGGCCAACGTCCTGACTTTC. It yields the protein CASSPYIPDLGAGANVLTF.

The rearrangement uses TRBV4-1 and TRBJ2-7; TRBD1 matches 9 bases. The germline V gene has CDR1 MGHRA and CDR2 YSYEKL. The CDR3 consists of 14 residues. With V trimmed by 6 bases and J by 6 bases, 9 bases remained unmatched. The CDR3, as DNA: TGCGCCAGCAGTCCGGGACAGGGAATCGGCGAGCAGTACTTC. Protein sequence: CASSPGQGIGEQYF.

J is TRBJ1-2 and V is TRBV9; D gene unclear. V lost 0 bases to trimming and J lost 4 bases, with 10 bases between them. The CDR3 totals 14 residues. Germline CDR1 is SGDLS and CDR2 is YYNGEE. This CDR3 reads CASSVGNSFYGYTF. The DNA for the CDR3 is TGTGCCAGCAGCGTAGGTAACAGCTTCTATGGCTACACCTTC.

This clonotype has ten or more counts. This rearrangement joins TRBV7-6 to TRBJ1-1; weak D call: TRBD1 (5 bases). CDR1 and CDR2 (germline): SGHVS, FNYEAQ. The CDR3 has 13 amino acids. V was cut by 5 bases and J by 1 base, with 8 bases left in between. Written as DNA, the CDR3 is TGTGCCAGCAGCAGTACAGGGAACACTGAAGCTTTCTTT. It specifies CASSSTGNTEAFF.

V is TRBV7-9 and J is TRBJ1-4, with D unresolved. The CDR3 runs to 18 residues. With 5 bases removed from V and 6 bases from J, the gap between germline ends came to 25 bases. Germline CDR1 SEHNR, CDR2 FQNEAQ (reference sequence). CDR3 in DNA: TGTGCCAGCAGCCGGCCAATCGAGACGGGCCGGTTTTATGAAAAACTGTTTTTT. Translating it yields CASSRPIETGRFYEKLFF.

J is TRBJ1-5 and V is TRBV27; D not certain. Germline V gene sequence: CDR1 MNHEY, CDR2 SMNVEV (reference sequence). The CDR3 has 14 amino acids. V dropped 2 bases and J dropped 0 bases, with 5 bases sitting between them. This CDR3 is CASSLLFSNQPQHF. As DNA, the CDR3 is TGTGCCAGCAGTTTACTCTTTAGCAATCAGCCCCAGCATTTT.

The chain combines TRBV7-8 with TRBJ1-1; tentatively, D is TRBD1 (5 bases). CDR1 SGHVS and CDR2 FQNEAQ come from the germline V gene. Trimming left V 5 bases short and J 5 bases short, with 18 bases between. The CDR3 has 15 residues. The DNA of the CDR3 is TGTGCCAGCAGCCGCTCAGAGGGGCGGGAAACTGAAGCTTTCTTT. Its protein is CASSRSEGRETEAFF.

A few counts support this clonotype. V is TRBV27 and J is TRBJ1-5; D ambiguous. The CDR3 covers 12 residues. The germline V gene encodes CDR1 MNHEY and CDR2 SMNVEV (reference sequence). V lost 6 bases and J 3 bases, leaving 6 bases between the germline ends. CDR3 protein: CASSPLNQPQHF. CDR3 in DNA: TGTGCCAGCAGCCCACTCAATCAGCCCCAGCATTTT.

This clonotype was found a few times. V is TRBV5-1 and J is TRBJ1-1; a possible D gene is TRBD1 (6 bases). With 1 base removed from V and 1 base from J, the gap between germline ends came to 14 bases. The CDR3 is made up of 16 amino acids. Germline assignment: CDR1 SGHRS and CDR2 YFSETQ. DNA of the CDR3: TGCGCCAGCAGCTTGAGGGGGGAGCCTTCGAACACTGAAGCTTTCTTT. Amino acid sequence: CASSLRGEPSNTEAFF. Full variable domain (remainder filled in from reference TRBV5-1 and TRBJ1-1): KAGVTQTPRYLIKTRGQQVTLSCSPISGHRSVSWYQQTPGQGLQFLFEYFSETQRNKGNFPGRFSGRQFSNSRSEMNVSTLELGDSALYLCASSLRGEPSNTEAFFGQGTRLTVV.

A few counts support this clonotype. V gene TRBV12-3 or TRBV12-4 combines with J gene TRBJ1-4; 10 positions agree with TRBD1. V shed 5 bases, J shed 6 bases, and the junction held 3 bases outside the gene matches. The CDR3 sequence is 14 residues long. The CDR3 loop reads CASSTGTGDEKLFF. In nucleotides, the CDR3 is TGTGCCAGCAGTACCGGGACAGGGGATGAAAAACTGTTTTTT.

The chain has TRBV5-1 and TRBJ2-7; 8 positions match TRBD1. Germline loops: CDR1 SGHRS, CDR2 YFSETQ. With V trimmed by 1 base and J by 5 bases, 5 bases remained unmatched. The CDR3 length is 14 residues. The CDR3 reads CASSLLQGANEQYF. The CDR3 region has the DNA TGCGCCAGCAGCTTGCTTCAGGGGGCCAACGAGCAGTACTTC.